This TCR beta chain stems from a study of blood T cell repertoires in COVID-19. Background on the study: The origin of the acute and convalescent COVID-19 samples was the United States, Italy and Spain. In each case, the material was cDNA or gDNA derived from T cells, B-cell-depleted T cells, or PBMCs.

This clone occurred a few times. In the authors' methods: It was from reference gene primer amplification that nucleated cell counts were estimated. Clones were read by immunoSEQ multiplex PCR, and TCRdb kept only the in-frame ones, dropping some. V, J and clone size are those of that table, while D and trimming were read from the DNA. The profile shows 50,000 to 65,000 clones, about four fifths of them singletons. V trimming: 1 base; J trimming: 3 bases; junction bases outside the gene matches: 18. The CDR3 is made up of 20 amino acids. CDR1 is KGHSH, CDR2 LQKENI, per germline. The rearrangement uses TRBV18 and TRBJ2-5, with 9 positions matching TRBD2. The sample was peripheral blood. This receptor was taken from a human donor in a cohort sampled during active COVID-19. The CDR3 is CASSPLIPPLSGGSKETQYF. In DNA form, the CDR3 reads TGTGCCAGCTCACCACTTATTCCCCCCCTTAGCGGGGGTAGCAAAGAGACCCAGTACTTC.